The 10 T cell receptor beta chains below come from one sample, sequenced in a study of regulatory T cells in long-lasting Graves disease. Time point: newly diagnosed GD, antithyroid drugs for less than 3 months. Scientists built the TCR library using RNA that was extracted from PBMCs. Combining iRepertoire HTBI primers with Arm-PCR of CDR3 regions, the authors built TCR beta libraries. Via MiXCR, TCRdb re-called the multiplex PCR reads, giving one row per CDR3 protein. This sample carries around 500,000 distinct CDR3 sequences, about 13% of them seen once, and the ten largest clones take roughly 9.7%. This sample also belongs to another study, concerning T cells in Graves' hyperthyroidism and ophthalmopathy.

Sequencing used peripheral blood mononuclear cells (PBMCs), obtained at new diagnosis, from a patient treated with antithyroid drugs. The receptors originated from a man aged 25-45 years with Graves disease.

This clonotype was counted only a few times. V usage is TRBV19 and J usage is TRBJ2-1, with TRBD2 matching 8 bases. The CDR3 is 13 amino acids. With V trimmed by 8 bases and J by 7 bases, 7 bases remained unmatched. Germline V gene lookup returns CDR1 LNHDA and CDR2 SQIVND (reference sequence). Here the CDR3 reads CASAGGWGNEQFF. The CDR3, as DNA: TGTGCCAGTGCGGGAGGTTGGGGTAATGAGCAGTTCTTC. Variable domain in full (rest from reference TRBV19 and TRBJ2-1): DGGITQSPKYLFRKEGQNVTLSCEQNLNHDAMYWYRQDPGQGLRLIYYSQIVNDFQKGDIAEGYSVSREKKESFPLTVTSAQKNPTAFYLCASAGGWGNEQFFGPGTRLTVL.

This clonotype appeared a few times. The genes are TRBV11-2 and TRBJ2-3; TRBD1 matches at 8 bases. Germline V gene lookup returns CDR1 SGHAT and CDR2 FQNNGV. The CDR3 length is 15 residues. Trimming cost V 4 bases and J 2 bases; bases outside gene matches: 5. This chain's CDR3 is CASSSRDRTTDTQYF. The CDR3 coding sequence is TGTGCCAGCAGCTCCCGGGACAGGACCACAGATACGCAGTATTTT.

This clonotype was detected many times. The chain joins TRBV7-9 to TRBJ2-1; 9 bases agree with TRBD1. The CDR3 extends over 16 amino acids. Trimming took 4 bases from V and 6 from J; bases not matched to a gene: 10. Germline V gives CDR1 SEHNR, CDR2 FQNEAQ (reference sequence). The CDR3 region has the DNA TGTGCCAGCAGCTCGACGGGACAGGGTTTTGCCAATGAGCAGTTCTTC. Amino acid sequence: CASSSTGQGFANEQFF.

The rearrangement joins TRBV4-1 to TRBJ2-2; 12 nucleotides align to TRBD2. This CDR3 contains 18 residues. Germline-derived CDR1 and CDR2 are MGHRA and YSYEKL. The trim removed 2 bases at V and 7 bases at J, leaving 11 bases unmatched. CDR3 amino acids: CASSQPNRLAGVGGELFF. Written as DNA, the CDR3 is TGCGCCAGCAGCCAACCCAACCGACTAGCGGGAGTGGGCGGGGAGCTGTTTTTT.

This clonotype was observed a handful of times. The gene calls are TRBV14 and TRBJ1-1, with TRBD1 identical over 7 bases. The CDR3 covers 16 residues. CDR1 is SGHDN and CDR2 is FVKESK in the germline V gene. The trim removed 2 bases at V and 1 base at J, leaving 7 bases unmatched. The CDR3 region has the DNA TGTGCCAGCAGCCAATGGTTGGCAGGGGGGAACACTGAAGCTTTCTTT. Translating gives CASSQWLAGGNTEAFF.

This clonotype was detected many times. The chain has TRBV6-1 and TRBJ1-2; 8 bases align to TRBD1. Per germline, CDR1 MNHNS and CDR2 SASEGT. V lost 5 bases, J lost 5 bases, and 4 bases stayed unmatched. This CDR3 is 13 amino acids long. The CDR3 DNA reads TGTGCCAGCAGTCCCGACAGGGGTTATGGCTACACCTTC. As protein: CASSPDRGYGYTF.

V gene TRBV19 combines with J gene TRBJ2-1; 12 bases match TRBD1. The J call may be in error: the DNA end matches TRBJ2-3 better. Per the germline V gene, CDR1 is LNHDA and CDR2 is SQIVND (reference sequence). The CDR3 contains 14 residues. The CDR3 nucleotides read TGTGCCACGACCGGGACAGGGGGCAAAGATACGCAGTATTTT. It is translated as CATTGTGGKDTQYF.

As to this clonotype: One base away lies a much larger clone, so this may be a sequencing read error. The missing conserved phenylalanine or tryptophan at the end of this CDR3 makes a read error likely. The CDR3 reads CSVPSGYNEQFS. CDR3 nucleotides: TGCAGCGTTCCTAGCGGATACAATGAGCAGTTCTCC. The genes are TRBV29-1 and TRBJ2-1, with TRBD2 matching 7 bases. The V gene end was trimmed by 5 bases and the J gene end by 4 bases; junction bases not matched to a gene: 2. Germline values: CDR1 SQVTM, CDR2 ANQGSEA. The CDR3 loop spans 12 amino acids.

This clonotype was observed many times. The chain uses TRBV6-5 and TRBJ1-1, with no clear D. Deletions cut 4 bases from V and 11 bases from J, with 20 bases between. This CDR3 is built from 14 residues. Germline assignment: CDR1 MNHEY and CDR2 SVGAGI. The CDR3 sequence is CASSSIGSLAEAFF. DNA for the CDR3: TGTGCCAGCAGTTCGATTGGCTCCCTTGCGGAGGCTTTCTTT.

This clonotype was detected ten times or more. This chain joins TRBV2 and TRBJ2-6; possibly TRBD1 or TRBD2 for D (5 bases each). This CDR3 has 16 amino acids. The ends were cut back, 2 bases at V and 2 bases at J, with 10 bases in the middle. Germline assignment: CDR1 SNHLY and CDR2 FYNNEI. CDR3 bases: TGTGCCAGCAGTGAATTGAGGGGTGCTGGGGCCAACGTCCTGACTTTC. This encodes CASSELRGAGANVLTF. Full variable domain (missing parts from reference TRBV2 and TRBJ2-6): EPEVTQTPSHQVTQMGQEVILRCVPISNHLYFYWYRQILGQKVEFLVSFYNNEISEKSEIFDDQFSVERPDGSNFTLKIRSTKLEDSAMYFCASSELRGAGANVLTFGAGSRLTVL.